This TCR beta chain was sequenced during a study of T cells in women clearing cervical HPV infection. V shed 4 bases and J shed 6 bases, with 11 bases lying between them. This CDR3 spans 13 amino acids. Germline V CDR1 and CDR2: SGHTA, FQGTGA. Data came from immunoSEQ multiplex PCR; TCRdb stores just in-frame clones and leaves some out. The sample data list about 30,000 clones. Study-wide points: CIN3+ cases had significantly higher TCR repertoire richness than controls, but evenness did not differ.

To note about this clone: Antigen specificity is unknown. The CDR3 goes on 3 residues after the read ends, and that part is filled in from the germline J gene.

The TCR sequence derives from a woman between 18 and 75 years old with a cervical HPV16 infection that either progressed to CIN3+ or cleared (not recorded which). This rearrangement joins TRBV7-3 to TRBJ2-3; D gene ambiguous. Sequenced input: blood buffy coat. The sequenced part of the CDR3 DNA is TGTGCCAGCAGCTCCCGACAACTGGATACG. This gives the protein CASSSRQLDT. The entire CDR3 sequence reads CASSSRQLDTQYF.